This TCR beta chain originates from a study of cytomegalovirus exposure and HLA in healthy donors. The trim removed 6 bases at V and 6 bases at J, leaving 6 bases unmatched. Germline lookup yields CDR1 WNHNN and CDR2 SYGVQD (reference sequence). The CDR3 has 14 amino acids. PCR primers comprised 60 Vbeta and 13 Jbeta primers. TCRdb's copy holds only in-frame clones and misses some; the assay was immunoSEQ multiplex PCR. The table records around 160,000 clones, around four fifths of them present only once. This TCR was sampled from a young woman in good health and CMV-seronegative. Input material: PBMCs. The chain links TRBV10-1 to TRBJ1-1; 11 bases fit TRBD1. DNA for the CDR3: TGCGCCAGCAGCCACGGGACAGGGGGGGCTGAAGCTTTCTTT. Translation: CASSHGTGGAEAFF.